The sequence of this T cell receptor beta chain was determined in a study of CD8 T cells in ankylosing spondylitis. J lost 8 bases, V lost 5 bases, and 9 bases had no gene match. Germline assignment: CDR1 SGHVS and CDR2 FNYEAQ. The CDR3 totals 15 residues. Regarding the study as a whole: A motif of 7 to 9 highly homologous TCR beta variants was seen as apparently characteristic of ankylosing spondylitis blood.

TCRdb redid the calling of the 5' RACE reads with MiXCR, one entry per CDR3 protein. The data hold 150,000 to 200,000 distinct CDR3 sequences, with just over 9.5% observed a single time. This clonotype has just a few counts. Its specificity is not known. This TCR was recovered from a female donor with ankylosing spondylitis or in good health (not recorded which). Source material: blood, either unsorted or a sorted T cell fraction (not recorded which). The V gene is TRBV7-6, the J gene TRBJ2-1; the match to TRBD2 covers 10 bases. The CDR3 region has the DNA TGTGCCAGCAGCCCCCACCCTAGCGGGAGCCATGAGCAGTTCTTC. Protein: CASSPHPSGSHEQFF.